This TCR beta chain was identified during a study of T cells in Graves' hyperthyroidism and ophthalmopathy. This clonotype occurred a few times. In germline, CDR1 is MDHEN, CDR2 SYDVKM. This CDR3 has 19 amino acids. J was trimmed by 3 bases and V by 2 bases; bases with no gene match: 12. Amplification of TCR beta CDR3 regions used RNA as the template. First-round RT-PCR of the TCR CDR3 relied on the HTBI primer set. TCRdb itself ran the multiplex PCR reads through MiXCR, one entry per CDR3 protein. The data contain about 640,000 distinct CDR3 sequences, less than 25% of them seen just once; the ten biggest clones take up roughly a third.

Sequencing used blood. The TCR originated in a man younger than 40 with Graves' ophthalmopathy. This chain connects TRBV28 to TRBJ2-5; TRBD2 matches 13 bases. The CDR3 is CASSLSRTYGLAGEETQYF. CDR3 in DNA: TGTGCCAGCAGTTTAAGCAGGACTTACGGACTAGCGGGAGAAGAGACCCAGTACTTC.